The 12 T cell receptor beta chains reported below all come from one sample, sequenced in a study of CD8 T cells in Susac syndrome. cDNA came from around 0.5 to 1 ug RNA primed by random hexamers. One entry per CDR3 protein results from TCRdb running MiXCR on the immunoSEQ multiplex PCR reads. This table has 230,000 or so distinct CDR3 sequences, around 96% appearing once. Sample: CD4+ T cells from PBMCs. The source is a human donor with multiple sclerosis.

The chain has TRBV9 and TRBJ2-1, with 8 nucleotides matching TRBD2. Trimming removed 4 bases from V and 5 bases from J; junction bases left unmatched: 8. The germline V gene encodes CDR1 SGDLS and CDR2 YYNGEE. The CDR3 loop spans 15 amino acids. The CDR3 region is CASSPPPGGNNEQFF. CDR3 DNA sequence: TGTGCCAGCAGCCCTCCCCCGGGAGGGAACAATGAGCAGTTCTTC.

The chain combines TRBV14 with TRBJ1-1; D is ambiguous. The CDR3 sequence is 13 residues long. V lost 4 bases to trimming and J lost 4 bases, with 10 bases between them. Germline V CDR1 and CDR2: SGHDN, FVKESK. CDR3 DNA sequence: TGTGCCAGCAGCCGTCAGGCCTTCACTGAAGCTTTCTTT. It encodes CASSRQAFTEAFF.

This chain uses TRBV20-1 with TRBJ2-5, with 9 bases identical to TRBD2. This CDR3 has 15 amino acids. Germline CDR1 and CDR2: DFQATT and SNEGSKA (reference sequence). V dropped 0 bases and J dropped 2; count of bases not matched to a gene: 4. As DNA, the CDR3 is TGCAGTGCTAGAGACCCCGCGGGGGGGCAAGAGACCCAGTACTTC. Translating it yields CSARDPAGGQETQYF.

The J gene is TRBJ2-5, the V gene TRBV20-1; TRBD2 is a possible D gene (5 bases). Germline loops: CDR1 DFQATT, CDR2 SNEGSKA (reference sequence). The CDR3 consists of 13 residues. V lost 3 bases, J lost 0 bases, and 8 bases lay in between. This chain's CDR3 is CSARRVHQETQYF. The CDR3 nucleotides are TGCAGTGCTAGGAGGGTCCACCAAGAGACCCAGTACTTC.

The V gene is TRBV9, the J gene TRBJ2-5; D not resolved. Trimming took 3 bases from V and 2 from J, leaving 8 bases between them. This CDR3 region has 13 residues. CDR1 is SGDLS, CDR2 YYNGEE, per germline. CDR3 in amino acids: CASSGSVQETQYF. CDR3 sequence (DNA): TGTGCCAGCAGCGGATCCGTTCAAGAGACCCAGTACTTC.

The CDR3 sequence: CSAPVSGGGNEQFF. The CDR3 DNA sequence: TGCAGTGCTCCCGTTAGCGGGGGGGGTAATGAGCAGTTCTTC. The chain is built from TRBV20-1 and TRBJ2-1; 11 bases align to TRBD2. The germline V gene encodes CDR1 DFQATT and CDR2 SNEGSKA (reference sequence). The CDR3 length is 14 residues. With V trimmed by 5 bases and J by 7 bases, 7 bases remained unmatched.

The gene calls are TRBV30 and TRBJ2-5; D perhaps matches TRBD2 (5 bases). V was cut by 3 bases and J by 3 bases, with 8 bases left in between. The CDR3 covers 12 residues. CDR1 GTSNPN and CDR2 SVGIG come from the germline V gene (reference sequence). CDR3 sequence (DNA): TGTGCCTGGAGCGCGGGTGAAGAGACCCAGTACTTC. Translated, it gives CAWSAGEETQYF.

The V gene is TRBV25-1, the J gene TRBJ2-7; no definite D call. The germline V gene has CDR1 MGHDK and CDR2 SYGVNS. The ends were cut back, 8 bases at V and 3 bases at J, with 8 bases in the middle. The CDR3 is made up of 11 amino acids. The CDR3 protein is CASVRSYEQYF. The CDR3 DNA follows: TGTGCCAGCGTGAGGAGCTACGAGCAGTACTTC.

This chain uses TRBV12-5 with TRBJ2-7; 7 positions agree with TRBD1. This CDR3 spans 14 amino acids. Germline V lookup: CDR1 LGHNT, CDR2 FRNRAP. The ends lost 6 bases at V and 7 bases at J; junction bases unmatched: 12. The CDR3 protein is CASGGGSRAWEQYF. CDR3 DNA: TGTGCTAGTGGAGGGGGCAGTCGTGCGTGGGAGCAGTACTTC.

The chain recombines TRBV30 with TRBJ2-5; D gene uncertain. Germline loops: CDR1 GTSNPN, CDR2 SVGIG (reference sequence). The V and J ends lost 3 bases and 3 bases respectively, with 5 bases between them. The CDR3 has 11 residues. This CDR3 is CAWRAEETQYF. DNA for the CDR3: TGTGCCTGGAGAGCCGAAGAGACCCAGTACTTC. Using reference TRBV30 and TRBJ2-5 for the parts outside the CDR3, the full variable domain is SQTIHQWPATLVQPVGSPLSLECTVEGTSNPNLYWYRQAAGRGLQLLFYSVGIGQISSEVPQNLSASRPQDRQFILSSKKLLLSDSGFYLCAWRAEETQYFGPGTRLLVL.

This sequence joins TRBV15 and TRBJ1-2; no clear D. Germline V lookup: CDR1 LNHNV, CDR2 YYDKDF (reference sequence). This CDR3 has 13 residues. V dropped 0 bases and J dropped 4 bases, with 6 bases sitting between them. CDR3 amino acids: CATSRDTFYGYTF. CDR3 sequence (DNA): TGTGCCACCAGCAGAGACACCTTCTATGGCTACACCTTC.

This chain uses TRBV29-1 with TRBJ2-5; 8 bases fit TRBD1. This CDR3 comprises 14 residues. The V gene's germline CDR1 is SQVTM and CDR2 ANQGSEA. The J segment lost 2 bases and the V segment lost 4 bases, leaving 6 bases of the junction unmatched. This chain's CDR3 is CSVVPGQAQETQYF. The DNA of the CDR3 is TGCAGCGTTGTGCCGGGACAGGCACAAGAGACCCAGTACTTC.